This T cell receptor (beta chain) derives from a study of neurological immune-mediated disorders. Study-wide points: None of the CDR3 amino acid sequences of expanded clones were shared across subjects, and this suggested private repertoires in all groups.

For this clonotype: Its antigen is unknown.

Each TCR transcript was tagged with a 10-nucleotide random UMI during 5'RACE. TCRdb re-called the 5' RACE reads with MiXCR, one entry per CDR3 protein. Here the sample spans about 44,000 distinct CDR3 sequences, more than 5% being singletons. It was blood bank volunteers in Maryland, USA who made up the healthy controls. V lost 3 bases to trimming and J lost 10 bases, with 19 bases between them. The length of the CDR3 is 15 residues. The germline V gene encodes CDR1 MGHDK and CDR2 SYGVNS. The rearrangement joins TRBV25-1 to TRBJ2-1, with D possibly being TRBD2 (7 bases). The sample was CD4+ T cells from blood. The clonotype comes from a middle-aged woman in good health. The CDR3 protein is CASSDGGARFYEQFF. CDR3 nucleotides: TGTGCCAGCAGTGATGGGGGGGCGCGATTTTACGAGCAGTTCTTC.